This entry is about one T cell receptor beta chain. These data belong to a study of blood T cell repertoires in COVID-19. The CDR3 has 14 residues. V lost 4 bases, J lost 4 bases, and 12 bases lay in between. Germline V CDR1 and CDR2: LGHDT, YNNKEL (reference sequence). Produced via immunoSEQ multiplex PCR; TCRdb's table is partial and in-frame only. The sample contains roughly 110,000 clones, roughly 84% of which appear only once. The specimen sequenced was peripheral blood. The receptor was derived from a human donor in a cohort sampled during active COVID-19. V is TRBV3-1 (or the pseudogene TRBV3-2) and J is TRBJ2-3; TRBD2 might be the D (7 bases). This CDR3 is CASSLGGLADTQYF. In DNA, the CDR3 is TGTGCCAGCAGCCTGGGGGGGCTAGCAGATACGCAGTATTTT.